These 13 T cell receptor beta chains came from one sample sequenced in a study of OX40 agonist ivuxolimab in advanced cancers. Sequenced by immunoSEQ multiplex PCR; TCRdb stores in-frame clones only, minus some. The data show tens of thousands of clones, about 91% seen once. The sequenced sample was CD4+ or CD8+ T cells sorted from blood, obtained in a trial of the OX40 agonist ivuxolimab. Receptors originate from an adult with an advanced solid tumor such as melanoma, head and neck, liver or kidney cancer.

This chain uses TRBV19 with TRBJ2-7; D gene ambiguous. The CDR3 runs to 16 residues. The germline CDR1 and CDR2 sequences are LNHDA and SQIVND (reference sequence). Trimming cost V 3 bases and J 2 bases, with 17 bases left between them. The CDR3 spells CASSMPTTGQTYEQYF. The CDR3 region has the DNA TGTGCCAGTAGTATGCCGACAACGGGCCAAACCTACGAGCAGTACTTC. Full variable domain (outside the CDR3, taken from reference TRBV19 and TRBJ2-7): DGGITQSPKYLFRKEGQNVTLSCEQNLNHDAMYWYRQDPGQGLRLIYYSQIVNDFQKGDIAEGYSVSREKKESFPLTVTSAQKNPTAFYLCASSMPTTGQTYEQYFGPGTRLTVT.

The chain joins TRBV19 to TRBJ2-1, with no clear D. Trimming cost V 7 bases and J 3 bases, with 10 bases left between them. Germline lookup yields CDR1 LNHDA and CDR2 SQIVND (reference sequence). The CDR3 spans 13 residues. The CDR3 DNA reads TGTGCCAGTAAGAAAGAAGGCTACAATGAGCAGTTCTTC. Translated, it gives CASKKEGYNEQFF.

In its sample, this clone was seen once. The CDR3 loop is CASSAGQGARTGELFF. The CDR3 DNA is TGTGCCAGCAGTGCGGGACAGGGGGCGCGAACCGGGGAGCTGTTTTTT. The chain employs TRBV2 and TRBJ2-2; 12 bases are shared with TRBD1. After removal of 4 bases from V and 5 bases from J, the junction contained 5 bases not matched to a gene. The CDR3 covers 16 residues. Germline lookup yields CDR1 SNHLY and CDR2 FYNNEI.

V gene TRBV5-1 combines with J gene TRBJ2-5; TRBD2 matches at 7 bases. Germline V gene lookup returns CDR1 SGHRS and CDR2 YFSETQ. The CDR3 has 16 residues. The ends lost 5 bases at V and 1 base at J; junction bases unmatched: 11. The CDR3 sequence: CASRSGVVTVQETQYF. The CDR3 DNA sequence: TGCGCCAGCAGAAGCGGGGTTGTTACGGTCCAAGAGACCCAGTACTTC.

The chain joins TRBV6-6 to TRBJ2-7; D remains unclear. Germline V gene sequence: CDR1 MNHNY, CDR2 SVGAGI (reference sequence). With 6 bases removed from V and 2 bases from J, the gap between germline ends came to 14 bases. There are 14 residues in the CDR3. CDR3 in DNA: TGTGCCAGCAGGCCGTCTTTGGCTGCCTACGAGCAGTACTTC. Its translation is CASRPSLAAYEQYF.

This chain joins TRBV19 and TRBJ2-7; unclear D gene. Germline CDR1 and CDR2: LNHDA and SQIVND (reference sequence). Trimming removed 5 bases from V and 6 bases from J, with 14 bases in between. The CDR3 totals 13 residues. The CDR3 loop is CASSQTPMSEQYF. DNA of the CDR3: TGTGCCAGTAGTCAGACGCCGATGAGCGAGCAGTACTTC.

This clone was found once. The chain's CDR3 is CASSPRGLAGLDEQFF. The CDR3 nucleotides read TGTGCCAGCTCACCAAGAGGACTAGCGGGACTCGATGAGCAGTTCTTC. This rearrangement joins TRBV18 to TRBJ2-1, with 12 nucleotides matching TRBD2. This CDR3 contains 16 residues. Germline V gene data show CDR1 as KGHSH and CDR2 as LQKENI. J gave up 8 bases and V 2 bases, and 7 bases lay outside the gene matches.

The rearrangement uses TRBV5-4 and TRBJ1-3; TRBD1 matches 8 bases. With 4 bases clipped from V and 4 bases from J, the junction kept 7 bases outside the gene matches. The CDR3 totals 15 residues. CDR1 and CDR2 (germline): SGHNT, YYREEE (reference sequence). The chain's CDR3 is CASSPGQGAGNTIYF. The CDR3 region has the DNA TGTGCCAGCAGCCCGGGGCAGGGGGCCGGAAACACCATATATTTT.

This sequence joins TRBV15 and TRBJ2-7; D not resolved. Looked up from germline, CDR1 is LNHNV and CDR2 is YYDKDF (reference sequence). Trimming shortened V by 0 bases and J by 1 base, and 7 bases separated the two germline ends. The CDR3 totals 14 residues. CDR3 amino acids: CATSRDAPSYEQYF. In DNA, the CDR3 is TGTGCCACCAGCAGAGATGCGCCGTCCTACGAGCAGTACTTC. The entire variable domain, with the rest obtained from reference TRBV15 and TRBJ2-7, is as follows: DAMVIQNPRYQVTQFGKPVTLSCSQTLNHNVMYWYQQKSSQAPKLLFHYYDKDFNNEADTPDNFQSRRPNTSFCFLDIRSPGLGDTAMYLCATSRDAPSYEQYFGPGTRLTVT.

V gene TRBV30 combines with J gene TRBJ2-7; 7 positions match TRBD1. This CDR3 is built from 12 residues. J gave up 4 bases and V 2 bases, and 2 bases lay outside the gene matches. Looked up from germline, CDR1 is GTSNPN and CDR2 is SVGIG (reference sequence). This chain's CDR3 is CAWSPDRYEQYF. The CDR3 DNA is TGTGCCTGGAGTCCGGACAGGTACGAGCAGTACTTC.

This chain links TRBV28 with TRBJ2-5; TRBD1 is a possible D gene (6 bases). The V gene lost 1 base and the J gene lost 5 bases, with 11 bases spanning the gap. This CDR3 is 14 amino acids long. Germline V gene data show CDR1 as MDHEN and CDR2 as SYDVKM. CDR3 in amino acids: CASSLSMGAETQYF. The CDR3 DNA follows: TGTGCCAGCAGTTTATCCATGGGGGCGGAGACCCAGTACTTC.

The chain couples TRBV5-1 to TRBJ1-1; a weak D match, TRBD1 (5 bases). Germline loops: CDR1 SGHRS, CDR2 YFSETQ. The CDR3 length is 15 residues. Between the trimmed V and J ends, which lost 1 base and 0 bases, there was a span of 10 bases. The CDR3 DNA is TGCGCCAGCAGCTTGACCGCGGGGGTGAACACTGAAGCTTTCTTT. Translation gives CASSLTAGVNTEAFF. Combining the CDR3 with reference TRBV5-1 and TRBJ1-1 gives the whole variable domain KAGVTQTPRYLIKTRGQQVTLSCSPISGHRSVSWYQQTPGQGLQFLFEYFSETQRNKGNFPGRFSGRQFSNSRSEMNVSTLELGDSALYLCASSLTAGVNTEAFFGQGTRLTVV.

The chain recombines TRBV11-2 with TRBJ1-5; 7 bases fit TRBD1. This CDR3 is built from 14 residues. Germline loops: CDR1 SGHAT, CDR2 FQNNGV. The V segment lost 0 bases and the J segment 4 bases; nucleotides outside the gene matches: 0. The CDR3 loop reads CASSLDRGNQPQHF. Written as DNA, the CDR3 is TGTGCCAGCAGCTTAGACAGGGGGAATCAGCCCCAGCATTTT.